Listed below are T cell receptor beta chains from one sample, sequenced in a study of CD8 T cells in ankylosing spondylitis. TCRdb recomputed calls from the 5' RACE reads with MiXCR, one row per CDR3 protein. Counted here are approximately 150,000 distinct CDR3 sequences, under 35% occurring once; the ten biggest clones make up over 5.5%. Material for sequencing was synovial fluid, either unsorted or a sorted T cell fraction (not recorded which). The receptor source for this set is a male donor with ankylosing spondylitis. CDR3s include the opening cysteine and the closing phenylalanine or tryptophan. The D gene is left open where the match is weak.

D gene	V gene	J gene	CDR3 DNA	CDR3 protein
-	TRBV7-9	TRBJ2-5	TGTGCCAGCAGCTTATTATCGCGGAATCAAGAGACCCAGTACTTC	CASSLLSRNQETQYF
TRBD1	TRBV20-1	TRBJ1-6	TGCAGTGCTAGAGACTCACAGGGGGGGCGGTCACCCCTCCACTTT	CSARDSQGGRSPLHF
-	TRBV4-1	TRBJ2-7	TGCGCCAGCAGCTACCGGGACACCACAGAGGACGAGCAGTACTTC	CASSYRDTTEDEQYF
TRBD1	TRBV7-9	TRBJ2-7	TGTGCCAGCAGCTTAGAGGACAGGGGGACCCGTTGGGGAGAGCAGTACTTC	CASSLEDRGTRWGEQYF
TRBD2	TRBV12-3/TRBV12-4	TRBJ2-3	TGTGCCAGCAGTCCTCTAGCGGGGGATAAAGGTACGCAGTATTTT	CASSPLAGDKGTQYF
-	TRBV2	TRBJ2-1	TGTGCCAGCAGTCCGAGGGACTGGGATGAGCAGTTCTTC	CASSPRDWDEQFF
TRBD2	TRBV6-5	TRBJ2-2	TGTGCCAGCAGTTACTCGTCTCTAGGCGGGGGCGGGGAGCTGTTTTTT	CASSYSSLGGGGELFF
TRBD2	TRBV7-2	TRBJ2-3	TGTGCCAGCACCGCAAACGGACTAGCGGGCACAGATACGCAGTATTTT	CASTANGLAGTDTQYF
TRBD1	TRBV20-1	TRBJ2-7	TGCAGTGCTATTCCCGACAGGGTTTGGGGGCAGTACTTC	CSAIPDRVWGQYF
TRBD1	TRBV24-1	TRBJ2-3	TGTGCCACCAGTGATCCAGGGACAGGGGGCTCGTCAGATACGCAGTATTTT	CATSDPGTGGSSDTQYF